This TCR beta chain was recorded in a study of cytomegalovirus exposure and HLA in healthy donors. General observations from the study: It was 164 TCR beta chains that were listed as cytomegalovirus-associated.

Looked up from germline, CDR1 is SQVTM and CDR2 is ANQGSEA. Trimming cost V 7 bases and J 5 bases, with 11 bases left between them. The CDR3 is 12 residues long. This clone was observed once. Its antigen remains unknown. PCR primers comprised 60 Vbeta and 13 Jbeta primers. Clones were read by immunoSEQ multiplex PCR, and TCRdb kept only the in-frame ones, dropping some. The profile shows fewer than 200,000 clones, 60% to 85% of them singletons. The chain is built from TRBV29-1 and TRBJ2-2, with D possibly matching TRBD1 (6 bases). This TCR derives from a female donor in good health and CMV-seronegative. Sequencing was done on a sample of PBMCs. The CDR3 loop is CSGLGGTGELFF. The DNA of the CDR3 is TGCAGCGGTTTAGGGGGAACCGGGGAGCTGTTTTTT.